The 26 T cell receptor beta chains in this list originate from one sample, sequenced in a study of T cell responses to AZD1222 COVID-19 vaccine (dated by TCRdb to about 2021). The label giving this sample's time point can be read as: about 28 days (+/-7) after the second vaccine dose. The method was the immunoSEQ multiplex PCR assay. TCRdb re-hosts the immuneACCESS table, in-frame sequences only. Its copies lack some clones; in the studies checked, an unresolved V gene accounts for under half of them, and the cause for the rest is not known. Present in this sample are around 130,000 clones, about 94% of which were seen just once. Approximately 3.8% of the sample lies in the top ten. Sequences were derived from peripheral blood, sampled 28 days after the second AZD1222 dose. All receptors derive from an adult who received the AZD1222 COVID-19 vaccine.

The V gene is TRBV4-2, the J gene TRBJ2-1; TRBD2 aligns across 7 bases. The CDR3 length is 15 residues. Germline V gene lookup returns CDR1 LGHNA and CDR2 YNFKEQ. The J segment lost 3 bases and the V segment lost 6 bases, leaving 8 bases of the junction unmatched. The DNA for the CDR3 is TGTGCCAGCAGTCCCGAGGCTAGCGGCTACAATGAGCAGTTCTTC. It codes for CASSPEASGYNEQFF.

The V and J genes are TRBV18 and TRBJ1-2; the D is unclear. The CDR3 is made up of 16 amino acids. V shed 3 bases and J shed 3 bases, with 17 bases lying between them. Germline assignment: CDR1 KGHSH and CDR2 LQKENI. The DNA for the CDR3 is TGTGCCAGCTCACCTACCTCTCAGGCAACAGACTATGGCTACACCTTC. Residues: CASSPTSQATDYGYTF.

V usage is TRBV6-4 and J usage is TRBJ1-6; D might be TRBD1 (5 bases). V was cut by 6 bases and J by 6 bases, with 9 bases left in between. This CDR3 contains 13 residues. CDR1 is MRHNA and CDR2 is SNTAGT in the germline V gene. CDR3 sequence (DNA): TGTGCCAGCAGCCAGACAGCTAATTCACCCCTCCACTTT. This codes for CASSQTANSPLHF.

The chain joins TRBV28 to TRBJ1-6, with D perhaps matching TRBD1 (6 bases). V was cut by 3 bases and J by 3 bases, with 18 bases left in between. The CDR3 is 18 amino acids. The germline V gene has CDR1 MDHEN and CDR2 SYDVKM. Written as DNA, the CDR3 is TGTGCCAGCAGTTTCGGACGAACAGGGTCGAACTATAATTCACCCCTCCACTTT. It is translated as CASSFGRTGSNYNSPLHF. The full variable domain, rest sourced from reference TRBV28 and TRBJ1-6, is DVKVTQSSRYLVKRTGEKVFLECVQDMDHENMFWYRQDPGLGLRLIYFSYDVKMKEKGDIPEGYSVSREKKERFSLILESASTNQTSMYLCASSFGRTGSNYNSPLHFGNGTRLTVT.

The chain links TRBV19 to TRBJ1-4; D may be TRBD1 (5 bases). The CDR3 has 13 amino acids. Trimming removed 5 bases at V and 8 bases at J, with 12 bases between. The germline gives CDR1 LNHDA, CDR2 SQIVND (reference sequence). The CDR3: CASSPLWDEKLFF. CDR3 coding DNA: TGTGCCAGTAGTCCCCTGTGGGACGAAAAACTGTTTTTT.

The rearrangement links TRBV5-5 to TRBJ2-1, with 7 nucleotides matching TRBD1. Germline V lookup: CDR1 SGHKS, CDR2 YYEKEE (reference sequence). V trimming: 2 bases; J trimming: 4 bases; junction bases outside the gene matches: 9. This CDR3 region has 16 residues. For the CDR3, the DNA is TGTGCCAGCAGCTTAAACGCCGGGACAGCATACAATGAGCAGTTCTTC. Its translation is CASSLNAGTAYNEQFF.

CDR3 residues: CASSADGAADTQYF. CDR3 coding DNA: TGTGCCAGCAGCGCCGACGGGGCGGCAGATACGCAGTATTTT. The J gene is TRBJ2-3, the V gene TRBV7-2, with D perhaps matching TRBD1 or TRBD2 (5 bases each). The CDR3 loop spans 14 amino acids. The germline V gene encodes CDR1 SGHTA and CDR2 FQGNSA. Trimming cost V 5 bases and J 4 bases, with 13 bases left between them.

CDR3 protein: CASSSPSSGGAIDTQYF. DNA of the CDR3: TGTGCCAGCAGCTCGCCTTCTAGCGGGGGGGCTATAGATACGCAGTATTTT. The chain joins TRBV7-2 to TRBJ2-3; 12 positions agree with TRBD2. The CDR3 sequence is 17 residues long. Germline V CDR1 and CDR2: SGHTA, FQGNSA. The V segment lost 4 bases and the J segment 5 bases; nucleotides outside the gene matches: 10.

A single count supports this clone. The chain carries TRBV19 and TRBJ1-2; unclear D gene. Trimming shortened V by 0 bases and J by 2 bases, and 16 bases separated the two germline ends. The germline V gene has CDR1 LNHDA and CDR2 SQIVND (reference sequence). CDR3 length equals 17 residues. The CDR3 spells CASSIDPRMTGNYGYTF. The CDR3, as DNA: TGTGCCAGTAGTATAGATCCCCGGATGACGGGGAACTATGGCTACACCTTC.

CDR3 nucleotides: TGCGCCAGCAGGACAGGGGGGAGTAGCACAGATACGCAGTATTTT. Amino acid sequence: CASRTGGSSTDTQYF. J is TRBJ2-3 and V is TRBV5-1; TRBD1 matches at 9 bases. CDR3 size: 15 residues. The V and J ends lost 5 bases and 0 bases, in that order; junction bases with no gene match: 4. Germline V gene sequence: CDR1 SGHRS, CDR2 YFSETQ.

The chain uses TRBV2 and TRBJ1-1; D gene uncertain. The germline V gene has CDR1 SNHLY and CDR2 FYNNEI. The CDR3 loop spans 11 amino acids. V lost 1 base to trimming and J lost 11 bases, with 8 bases between them. The CDR3 loop is CASSEETAAFF. The CDR3 DNA reads as TGTGCCAGCAGTGAAGAGACTGCGGCTTTCTTT. The full variable domain, in which reference TRBV2 and TRBJ1-1 provide the parts outside the CDR3, is EPEVTQTPSHQVTQMGQEVILRCVPISNHLYFYWYRQILGQKVEFLVSFYNNEISEKSEIFDDQFSVERPDGSNFTLKIRSTKLEDSAMYFCASSEETAAFFGQGTRLTVV.

The V and J genes are TRBV13 and TRBJ2-5; D is uncertain. The V gene's germline CDR1 is PRHDT and CDR2 FYEKMQ (reference sequence). V shed 4 bases and J shed 5 bases, with 8 bases lying between them. The CDR3 contains 12 residues. CDR3 sequence: CASSWTRETQYF. The CDR3, as DNA: TGTGCCAGCAGCTGGACCCGGGAGACCCAGTACTTC.

The chain is built from TRBV4-1 and TRBJ2-7; TRBD1 aligns across 7 bases. Trimming cost V 4 bases and J 0 bases; bases outside gene matches: 6. The length of the CDR3 is 15 residues. Germline lookup yields CDR1 MGHRA and CDR2 YSYEKL. The CDR3: CASSPGQPSSYEQYF. The CDR3 region has the DNA TGCGCCAGCAGCCCGGGACAGCCGAGCTCCTACGAGCAGTACTTC.

The CDR3 is CASSLGLAGGPFQETQYF. As DNA, the CDR3 is TGTGCCAGCAGCTTAGGACTAGCGGGAGGACCTTTCCAAGAGACCCAGTACTTC. The J gene is TRBJ2-5, the V gene TRBV7-2; 13 nucleotides match TRBD2. This CDR3 spans 18 amino acids. V was pared by 1 base and J by 1 base, with 6 bases of the junction left unmatched. Germline V lookup: CDR1 SGHTA, CDR2 FQGNSA.

The chain recombines TRBV28 with TRBJ2-5, with 7 bases fitting TRBD2. This CDR3 region has 16 residues. CDR1 and CDR2 (germline): MDHEN, SYDVKM. With V trimmed by 7 bases and J by 5 bases, 16 bases remained unmatched. The CDR3 is CASTTGGSAWEETQYF. The CDR3 region has the DNA TGTGCCAGCACAACGGGGGGATCGGCCTGGGAGGAGACCCAGTACTTC. Full variable domain (missing parts from reference TRBV28 and TRBJ2-5): DVKVTQSSRYLVKRTGEKVFLECVQDMDHENMFWYRQDPGLGLRLIYFSYDVKMKEKGDIPEGYSVSREKKERFSLILESASTNQTSMYLCASTTGGSAWEETQYFGPGTRLLVL.

J is TRBJ1-4 and V is TRBV5-5, with D possibly being TRBD1 (5 bases). Trimming took off 4 bases at V and 6 bases at J, with 13 bases between the two ends. Per the germline V gene, CDR1 is SGHKS and CDR2 is YYEKEE (reference sequence). This CDR3 contains 14 residues. CDR3 sequence reads: CASSLTGGYEKLFF. As DNA, the CDR3 is TGTGCCAGCAGCCTCACGGGGGGATATGAAAAACTGTTTTTT.

The chain combines TRBV7-9 with TRBJ1-1; perhaps TRBD1 as D (5 bases). V lost 5 bases and J lost 0, with 13 bases in between. CDR1 is SEHNR, CDR2 FQNEAQ, per germline (reference sequence). The CDR3 contains 15 residues. DNA for the CDR3: TGTGCCAGCAGCCGGGACGGGACGGTGAACACTGAAGCTTTCTTT. It codes for CASSRDGTVNTEAFF. Looking up the rest from reference TRBV7-9 and TRBJ1-1 gives the full variable domain: DTGVSQNPRHKITKRGQNVTFRCDPISEHNRLYWYRQTLGQGPEFLTYFQNEAQLEKSRLLSDRFSAERPKGSFSTLEIQRTEQGDSAMYLCASSRDGTVNTEAFFGQGTRLTVV.

The chain links TRBV19 to TRBJ2-2, with D unresolved. The CDR3 sequence is 14 residues long. CDR1 LNHDA and CDR2 SQIVND come from the germline V gene (reference sequence). V was cut by 7 bases and J by 3 bases, with 12 bases left in between. The CDR3 reads CASTLDPYTGELFF. CDR3 coding DNA: TGTGCCAGTACCTTAGACCCTTACACCGGGGAGCTGTTTTTT. The variable domain in full, completed from reference TRBV19 and TRBJ2-2, reads DGGITQSPKYLFRKEGQNVTLSCEQNLNHDAMYWYRQDPGQGLRLIYYSQIVNDFQKGDIAEGYSVSREKKESFPLTVTSAQKNPTAFYLCASTLDPYTGELFFGEGSRLTVL.

The chain is built from TRBV7-2 and TRBJ1-4; D not resolved. Germline V gene data show CDR1 as SGHTA and CDR2 as FQGNSA. CDR3 length: 14 amino acids. Trimming stripped 2 bases from V and 8 bases from J, with 12 bases between. In DNA, the CDR3 is TGTGCCAGCAGCTTACTAGGCCCCCGAGAAAAACTGTTTTTT. It encodes CASSLLGPREKLFF.

The J gene is TRBJ2-2, the V gene TRBV2, with 7 bases that match TRBD1. The CDR3 is made up of 13 amino acids. Germline trimming cut 6 bases from V and 6 bases from J; bases unmatched to any gene: 4. Germline assignment: CDR1 SNHLY and CDR2 FYNNEI. The CDR3 loop is CASRKDRPGELFF. The DNA of the CDR3 is TGTGCCAGCAGGAAGGACAGGCCCGGGGAGCTGTTTTTT.

The chain links TRBV7-8 to TRBJ2-7, with 8 positions matching TRBD2. Germline CDR1 SGHVS, CDR2 FQNEAQ. With V trimmed by 4 bases and J by 3 bases, 5 bases remained unmatched. This CDR3 contains 14 residues. In DNA, the CDR3 is TGTGCCAGCAGCTCAAGCGGGGGCCACTACGAGCAGTACTTC. Its translation: CASSSSGGHYEQYF.

The genes are TRBV7-8 and TRBJ1-1, with D hard to call. Trimming took off 3 bases at V and 5 bases at J, with 16 bases between the two ends. The CDR3 consists of 15 residues. Germline CDR1 reads SGHVS; CDR2 reads FQNEAQ. The CDR3 nucleotides are TGTGCCAGCAGCTTCACTCCGGGAGGAGGAACTGAAGCTTTCTTT. Its translation: CASSFTPGGGTEAFF.

The gene calls are TRBV27 and TRBJ1-3; 11 bases fit TRBD1. Germline trimming cut 5 bases from V and 3 bases from J; bases unmatched to any gene: 9. Germline V gene data show CDR1 as MNHEY and CDR2 as SMNVEV (reference sequence). This CDR3 spans 17 amino acids. The CDR3 DNA sequence: TGTGCCAGCAGTCCTATAGGACAGGGGGCTTATGGAAACACCATATATTTT. It translates to CASSPIGQGAYGNTIYF.

A remark on this clone: At one end the junction does not follow the germline gene, possibly because of a read error. The chain employs TRBV27 and TRBJ1-2; D is unclear. Germline CDR1 is MNHEY and CDR2 is SMNVEV (reference sequence). This CDR3 contains 15 residues. Here the CDR3 DNA reads TGTGCCAGCAGTCTATCCCCGGACCGCGCCCGTGGCTACACCTTC. It yields the protein CASSLSPDRARGYTF.

This chain's CDR3 is CASSYNRNYGYTF. CDR3 coding DNA: TGTGCCAGCAGTTACAACAGAAACTATGGCTACACCTTC. The gene calls are TRBV6-5 and TRBJ1-2; unclear D gene. CDR3 length: 13 residues. The V end lost 2 bases, the J end lost 2 bases, and 6 bases lay between the germline ends. In germline, CDR1 is MNHEY, CDR2 SVGAGI.

The gene calls are TRBV7-8 and TRBJ1-2, with 7 bases matching TRBD1. Losses at the gene ends were 4 bases for V and 5 bases for J; bases not matched to a gene: 7. Germline CDR1 and CDR2: SGHVS and FQNEAQ. The CDR3 consists of 14 residues. The CDR3 loop is CASSSTGTDYGYTF. In DNA, the CDR3 is TGTGCCAGCAGCTCCACCGGGACAGATTATGGCTACACCTTC.